Presented here are 21 T cell receptor beta chains from one specimen sequenced in a study of STAT5B mutations in CD4+ large granular lymphocyte leukemia (dated by TCRdb to between 2021 and 2023). Library preparation employed the immunoSEQ multiplex PCR assay. TCRdb took over this immuneACCESS table, retaining in-frame rearrangements with V and J assigned. Such tables are incomplete; in checked studies, under half of the missing clones stem from an unresolved V gene, and the remainder is unexplained. The table for this sample lists about 40,000 clones; 70% to 85% of them were counted only once. Approximately 0.32% of the sample is held by the ten biggest clonotypes. The sequencing input was CD4+ T cells from blood buffy coats. Source of these receptors: a human donor in good health.

The rearrangement links TRBV2 to TRBJ2-3; D remains ambiguous. Trimming cost V 4 bases and J 0 bases, with 14 bases left between them. The CDR3 runs 16 residues. CDR1 is SNHLY and CDR2 is FYNNEI in the germline V gene. CDR3 protein: CASSVIDTASTDTQYF. DNA of the CDR3: TGTGCCAGCAGTGTAATAGATACAGCAAGCACAGATACGCAGTATTTT.

This clone was seen once. The DNA for the CDR3 is TGTGCCAGCAGTCCACGACAGGTTAATGAAAAACTGTTTTTT. The encoded protein is CASSPRQVNEKLFF. The chain joins TRBV2 to TRBJ1-4; possible D gene TRBD1, 6 bases. This CDR3 contains 14 residues. The V and J ends lost 5 bases and 4 bases respectively, with 11 bases between them. Germline V gives CDR1 SNHLY, CDR2 FYNNEI.

The V gene is TRBV10-3, the J gene TRBJ1-3, with TRBD1 identical over 9 bases. Germline trimming cut 6 bases from V and 0 bases from J; bases unmatched to any gene: 6. The germline V gene encodes CDR1 ENHRY and CDR2 SYGVKD. The CDR3 spans 16 residues. CDR3 DNA sequence: TGTGCCATCAGGTCGACAGGGGGGACCTCTGGAAACACCATATATTTT. It is translated as CAIRSTGGTSGNTIYF.

The genes are TRBV6-5 and TRBJ1-4, with D unresolved. The CDR3 length is 13 residues. Trimming shortened V by 8 bases and J by 0 bases, and 7 bases separated the two germline ends. CDR1 and CDR2 from the germline V gene are MNHEY and SVGAGI. The CDR3 sequence is CASGFATNEKLFF. CDR3 DNA: TGTGCCAGCGGCTTTGCAACTAATGAAAAACTGTTTTTT.

This clone has only a few counts. V and J are TRBV5-1 and TRBJ2-2; 7 bases map to TRBD2. Per germline, CDR1 SGHRS and CDR2 YFSETQ. The CDR3 totals 15 residues. The junction had 5 bases not matched to a gene; V was cut back by 4 bases and J by 2 bases. The CDR3 is CASSEGGTNTGELFF. In DNA form, the CDR3 reads TGCGCCAGCAGCGAGGGAGGGACCAACACCGGGGAGCTGTTTTTT.

This rearrangement joins TRBV10-1 to TRBJ2-1; D is unresolved. The V gene lost 7 bases and the J gene lost 12 bases, with 16 bases spanning the gap. Germline V gene data show CDR1 as WNHNN and CDR2 as SYGVQD (reference sequence). This CDR3 is 12 amino acids long. The CDR3 coding sequence is TGCGCCAGCAATGAATCCTTCCCGGGGCAGTTCTTC. It specifies CASNESFPGQFF.

The rearrangement uses TRBV18 and TRBJ1-1; the D gene is possibly TRBD1 (6 bases). The CDR3 runs to 16 residues. V was clipped by 3 bases and J by 1 base, with 15 bases between them. CDR1 is KGHSH, CDR2 LQKENI, per germline. CDR3 in amino acids: CASSPRGGGENTEAFF. CDR3 nucleotide sequence: TGTGCCAGCTCACCGAGGGGGGGCGGGGAGAACACTGAAGCTTTCTTT. Supplemented by reference TRBV18 and TRBJ1-1, the full variable domain reads NAGVMQNPRHLVRRRGQEARLRCSPMKGHSHVYWYRQLPEEGLKFMVYLQKENIIDESGMPKERFSAEFPKEGPSILRIQQVVRGDSAAYFCASSPRGGGENTEAFFGQGTRLTVV.

The chain links TRBV4-1 to TRBJ2-3, with D possibly matching TRBD2 (5 bases). Per the germline V gene, CDR1 is MGHRA and CDR2 is YSYEKL. This CDR3 is 16 amino acids long. Trimming took off 1 base at V and 0 bases at J, with 11 bases between the two ends. CDR3 amino acids: CASSQVDLISTDTQYF. In DNA, the CDR3 is TGCGCCAGCAGCCAAGTGGACTTGATTAGCACAGATACGCAGTATTTT.

The chain recombines TRBV5-1 with TRBJ2-2, with 7 bases that match TRBD1. Trimming at V came to 4 bases and at J to 6 bases, leaving 3 bases not matched to a gene. Germline V gene data show CDR1 as SGHRS and CDR2 as YFSETQ. There are 13 residues in the CDR3. CDR3 sequence reads: CASSVTGAGELFF. CDR3 coding DNA: TGCGCCAGCAGCGTTACAGGGGCCGGGGAGCTGTTTTTT.

The V call is TRBV6-5, the J call TRBJ2-3, with 10 bases identical to TRBD2. The CDR3 has 15 residues. After removal of 10 bases from V and 6 bases from J, the junction contained 13 bases not matched to a gene. Per the germline V gene, CDR1 is MNHEY and CDR2 is SVGAGI. CDR3 loop: CAIRAGGASGDTQYF. CDR3 nucleotides: TGTGCCATCAGAGCGGGGGGGGCGAGTGGGGATACGCAGTATTTT.

The chain recombines TRBV5-6 with TRBJ2-1; 8 bases are shared with TRBD1. This CDR3 contains 15 residues. V trimming: 4 bases; J trimming: 3 bases; junction bases outside the gene matches: 6. The germline V gene has CDR1 SGHDT and CDR2 YYEEEE. CDR3: CASSPGGLFYNEQFF. CDR3 in DNA: TGTGCCAGCAGCCCAGGGGGCTTATTCTACAATGAGCAGTTCTTC. The full variable domain, its missing parts supplied by reference TRBV5-6 and TRBJ2-1, is DAGVTQSPTHLIKTRGQQVTLRCSPKSGHDTVSWYQQALGQGPQFIFQYYEEEERQRGNFPDRFSGHQFPNYSSELNVNALLLGDSALYLCASSPGGLFYNEQFFGPGTRLTVL.

This clone was seen a single time. The chain uses TRBV14 and TRBJ2-3; 9 nucleotides agree with TRBD2. CDR1 SGHDN and CDR2 FVKESK come from the germline V gene. With V trimmed by 0 bases and J by 1 base, 5 bases remained unmatched. CDR3 length equals 17 residues. The CDR3 protein is CASSQDAERGGTDTQYF. CDR3 DNA sequence: TGTGCCAGCAGCCAAGATGCGGAGCGGGGGGGCACAGATACGCAGTATTTT.

The chain carries TRBV2 and TRBJ1-3; possible D gene TRBD1, 6 bases. There are 15 residues in the CDR3. V was cut by 6 bases and J by 3 bases, with 15 bases left in between. Germline values: CDR1 SNHLY, CDR2 FYNNEI. The CDR3 here is CASREQGLGGNTIYF. The CDR3 nucleotides are TGTGCCAGCAGGGAACAGGGCCTGGGTGGAAACACCATATATTTT.

The chain is built from TRBV7-8 and TRBJ2-1; D may be TRBD1 or TRBD2 (6 bases each). V was trimmed by 0 bases and J by 7 bases, leaving 13 bases between them. CDR1 and CDR2 (germline): SGHVS, FQNEAQ. The CDR3 length is 15 residues. Here the CDR3 DNA reads TGTGCCAGCAGCTTAGCGGGGGGCGGGTGGAATGAGCAGTTCTTC. It is translated as CASSLAGGGWNEQFF.

The chain is built from TRBV6-5 and TRBJ2-7; the D gene is possibly TRBD1 (6 bases). V lost 5 bases and J 2 bases, leaving 13 bases between the germline ends. The germline V gene has CDR1 MNHEY and CDR2 SVGAGI. This CDR3 spans 14 amino acids. CDR3 in DNA: TGTGCCAGCAGTGAGATAAGACAGGCCTACGAGCAGTACTTC. Its translation: CASSEIRQAYEQYF.

The CDR3 bases are TGTGCCAGCAGCCCCTGGACTGCCGGAAACACCATATATTTT. Translation gives CASSPWTAGNTIYF. The chain has TRBV7-2 and TRBJ1-3, with unresolved D. This CDR3 comprises 14 residues. Trimming removed 5 bases from V and 4 bases from J, with 12 bases in between. Germline V CDR1 and CDR2: SGHTA, FQGNSA.

V and J are TRBV5-3 and TRBJ1-5, with 10 bases matching TRBD1. TRBV5-3 is marked as an open reading frame, function uncertain. This CDR3 has 16 amino acids. J gave up 3 bases and V 4 bases, and 7 bases lay outside the gene matches. The CDR3 sequence: CARSPRDRGDNQPQHF. CDR3 nucleotide sequence: TGTGCCAGAAGCCCCCGGGACAGGGGAGACAATCAGCCCCAGCATTTT.

The gene calls are TRBV5-1 and TRBJ2-5, with D unresolved. CDR1 is SGHRS and CDR2 is YFSETQ in the germline V gene. Trimming cost V 6 bases and J 10 bases, with 19 bases left between them. The CDR3 has 13 amino acids. CDR3: CASTVGLGKDQYF. As DNA, the CDR3 is TGCGCCAGCACTGTGGGATTGGGAAAGGACCAGTACTTC. Using reference TRBV5-1 and TRBJ2-5 for the parts outside the CDR3, the full variable domain is KAGVTQTPRYLIKTRGQQVTLSCSPISGHRSVSWYQQTPGQGLQFLFEYFSETQRNKGNFPGRFSGRQFSNSRSEMNVSTLELGDSALYLCASTVGLGKDQYFGPGTRLLVL.

The rearrangement joins TRBV6-5 to TRBJ2-7; 7 nucleotides line up with TRBD1. Trimming removed 8 bases from V and 4 bases from J; junction bases left unmatched: 5. The V gene's germline CDR1 is MNHEY and CDR2 SVGAGI. The CDR3 consists of 12 residues. Here the CDR3 reads CASGGTDYEQYF. In DNA, the CDR3 is TGTGCCAGCGGTGGGACAGATTACGAGCAGTACTTC.

This chain connects TRBV9 to TRBJ2-7; 9 nucleotides line up with TRBD1. The germline V gene encodes CDR1 SGDLS and CDR2 YYNGEE. Trimming at V came to 0 bases and at J to 4 bases, leaving 5 bases not matched to a gene. The CDR3 has 15 residues. The CDR3 coding sequence is TGTGCCAGCAGCGTAGAGTTGGGACAGGGTTACGAGCAGTACTTC. Translating gives CASSVELGQGYEQYF.

This clone was seen only a few times. This rearrangement joins TRBV28 to TRBJ1-2, with D possibly being TRBD1 (5 bases). V was trimmed by 2 bases and J by 4 bases, leaving 11 bases between them. This CDR3 region has 14 residues. Germline V gene data show CDR1 as MDHEN and CDR2 as SYDVKM. CDR3 nucleotides: TGTGCCAGCAGTTTAATGACAGCTTTCTATGGCTACACCTTC. Translation: CASSLMTAFYGYTF.